The clone carrying this TCR beta chain appeared a few times. Its matching antigen is unknown. The sample is drawn from a study of early T cells in non-severe SARS-CoV-2 infection. About the research overall: The authors sequenced bulk RNA from unsorted whole blood, leaving chains unpaired. Study results and caveats: Anti-spike CD8 responses were favored in VDJdb matching, and private and CD4 specificities were missed.

CDR1 and CDR2 (germline): MNHEY, SVGEGT. CDR3 length equals 13 residues. Trimming left V 2 bases short and J 4 bases short, with 9 bases between. Unique molecular identifier tags were affixed to discrete cDNA molecules. Via MiXCR, TCRdb re-called the 5' RACE reads, giving one row per CDR3 protein. The sample includes roughly 30,000 distinct CDR3 sequences, approximately 6% seen only once; the top ten take 10% to 15%. Input material: whole blood. This chain joins TRBV6-2 or TRBV6-3 and TRBJ2-7; D is possibly TRBD1 or TRBD2 (5 bases each). This TCR was recovered from an adult who was a healthcare worker with PCR-confirmed SARS-CoV-2 infection or an uninfected control (not recorded which). Here the CDR3 reads CASSYRDPYEQYF. As DNA, the CDR3 is TGTGCCAGCAGTTACCGGGACCCATACGAGCAGTACTTC.